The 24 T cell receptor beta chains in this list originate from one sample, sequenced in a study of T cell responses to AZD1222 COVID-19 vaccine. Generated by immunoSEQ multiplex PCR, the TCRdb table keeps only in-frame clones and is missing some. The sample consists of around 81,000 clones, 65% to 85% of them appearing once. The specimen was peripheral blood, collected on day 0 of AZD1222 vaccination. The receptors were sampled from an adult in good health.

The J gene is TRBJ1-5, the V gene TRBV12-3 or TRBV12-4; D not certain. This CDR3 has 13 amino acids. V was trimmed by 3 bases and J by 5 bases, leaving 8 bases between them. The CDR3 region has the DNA TGTGCCAGCAGTTTGGGGTCGGATCAGCCCCAGCATTTT. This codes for CASSLGSDQPQHF.

DNA of the CDR3: TGTGCCAGCAGTGTACGGGGACGTGGGCCAGGGCCCTACAATGAGCAGTTCTTC. This translates into CASSVRGRGPGPYNEQFF. This rearrangement joins TRBV6-4 to TRBJ2-1; D may be TRBD1 or TRBD2 (5 bases each). Trimming cost V 4 bases and J 2 bases, with 21 bases left between them. The CDR3 totals 18 residues. CDR1 is MRHNA and CDR2 is SNTAGT in the germline V gene.

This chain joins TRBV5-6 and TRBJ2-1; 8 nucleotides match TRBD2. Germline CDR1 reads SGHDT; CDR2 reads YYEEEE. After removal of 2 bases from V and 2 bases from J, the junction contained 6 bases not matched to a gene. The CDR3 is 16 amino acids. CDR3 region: CASSLQRGHAYNEQFF. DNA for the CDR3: TGTGCCAGCAGCTTACAGCGGGGGCACGCCTACAATGAGCAGTTCTTC.

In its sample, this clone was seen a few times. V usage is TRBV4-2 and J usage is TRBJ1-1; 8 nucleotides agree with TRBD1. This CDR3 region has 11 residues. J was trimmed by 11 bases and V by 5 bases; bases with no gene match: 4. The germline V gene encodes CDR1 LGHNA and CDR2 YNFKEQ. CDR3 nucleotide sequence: TGTGCCAGCAGCACCGGACAGGGTGCTTTCTTT. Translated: CASSTGQGAFF.

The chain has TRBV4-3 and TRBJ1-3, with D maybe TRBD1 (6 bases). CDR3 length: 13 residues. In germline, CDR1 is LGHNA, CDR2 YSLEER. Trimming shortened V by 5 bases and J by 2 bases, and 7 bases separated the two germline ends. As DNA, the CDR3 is TGCGCCAGCAGCGCAGGGGCTGGAAACACCATATATTTT. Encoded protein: CASSAGAGNTIYF.

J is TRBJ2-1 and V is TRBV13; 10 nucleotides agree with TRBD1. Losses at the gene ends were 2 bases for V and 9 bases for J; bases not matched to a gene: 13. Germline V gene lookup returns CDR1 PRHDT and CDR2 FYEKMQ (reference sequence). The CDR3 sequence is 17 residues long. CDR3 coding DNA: TGTGCCAGCAGCTTAATAGGGACCGGACAGGGGGACGGTGAGCAGTTCTTC. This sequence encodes CASSLIGTGQGDGEQFF.

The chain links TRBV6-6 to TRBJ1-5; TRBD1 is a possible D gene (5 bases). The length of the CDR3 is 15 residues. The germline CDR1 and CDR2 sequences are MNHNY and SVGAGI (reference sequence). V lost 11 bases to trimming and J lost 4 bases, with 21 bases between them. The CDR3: CASAAVPGANQPQHF. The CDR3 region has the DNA TGTGCCTCGGCAGCGGTTCCCGGGGCAAATCAGCCCCAGCATTTT.

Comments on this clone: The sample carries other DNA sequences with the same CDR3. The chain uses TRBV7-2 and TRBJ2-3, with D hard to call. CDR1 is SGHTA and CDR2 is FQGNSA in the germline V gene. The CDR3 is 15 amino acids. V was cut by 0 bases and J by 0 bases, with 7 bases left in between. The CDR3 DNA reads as TGTGCCAGCAGCTTAGCGGGCGTGAGCACAGATACGCAGTATTTT. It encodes CASSLAGVSTDTQYF.

The DNA for the CDR3 is TGTGCTAGTGGTTTGTCCCAGGGGAGTTACTACGAGCAGTACTTC. This gives the protein CASGLSQGSYYEQYF. The chain carries TRBV12-5 and TRBJ2-7; possible D gene TRBD1, 6 bases. Trimming pared 2 bases from V and 3 bases from J, leaving 14 bases between. The CDR3 runs 15 residues. CDR1 and CDR2 from the germline V gene are LGHNT and FRNRAP.

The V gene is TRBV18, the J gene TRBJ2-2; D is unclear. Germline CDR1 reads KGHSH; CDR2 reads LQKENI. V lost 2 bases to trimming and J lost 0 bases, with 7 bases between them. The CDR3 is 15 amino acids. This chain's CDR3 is CASSPLLANTGELFF. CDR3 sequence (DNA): TGTGCCAGCTCACCATTGCTCGCGAACACCGGGGAGCTGTTTTTT.

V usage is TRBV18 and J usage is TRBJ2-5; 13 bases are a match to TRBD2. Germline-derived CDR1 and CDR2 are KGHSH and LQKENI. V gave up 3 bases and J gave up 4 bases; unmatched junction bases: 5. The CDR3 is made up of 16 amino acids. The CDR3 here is CASSPLTSGGLETQYF. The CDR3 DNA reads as TGTGCCAGCTCACCCTTGACTAGCGGGGGGCTAGAGACCCAGTACTTC.

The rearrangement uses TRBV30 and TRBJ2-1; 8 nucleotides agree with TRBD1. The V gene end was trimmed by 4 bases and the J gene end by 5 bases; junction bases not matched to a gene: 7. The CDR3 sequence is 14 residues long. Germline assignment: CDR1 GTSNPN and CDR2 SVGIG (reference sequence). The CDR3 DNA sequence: TGTGCCTGGACCTCCGGACAGGGACACAATGAGCAGTTCTTC. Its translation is CAWTSGQGHNEQFF. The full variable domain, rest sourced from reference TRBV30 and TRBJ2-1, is SQTIHQWPATLVQPVGSPLSLECTVEGTSNPNLYWYRQAAGRGLQLLFYSVGIGQISSEVPQNLSASRPQDRQFILSSKKLLLSDSGFYLCAWTSGQGHNEQFFGPGTRLTVL.

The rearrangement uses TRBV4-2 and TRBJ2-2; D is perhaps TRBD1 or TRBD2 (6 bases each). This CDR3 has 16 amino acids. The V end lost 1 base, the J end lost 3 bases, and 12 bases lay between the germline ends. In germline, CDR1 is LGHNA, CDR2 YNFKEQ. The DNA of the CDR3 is TGTGCCAGCAGCCAAGGAGGGGGGAAGGACACCGGGGAGCTGTTTTTT. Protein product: CASSQGGGKDTGELFF.

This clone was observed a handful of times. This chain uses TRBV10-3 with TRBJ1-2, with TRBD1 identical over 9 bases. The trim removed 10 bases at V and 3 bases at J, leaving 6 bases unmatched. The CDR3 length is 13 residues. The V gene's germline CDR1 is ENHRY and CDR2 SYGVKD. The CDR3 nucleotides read TGTGCCACCGCCGGGGACAGGGACTATGGCTACACCTTC. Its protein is CATAGDRDYGYTF.

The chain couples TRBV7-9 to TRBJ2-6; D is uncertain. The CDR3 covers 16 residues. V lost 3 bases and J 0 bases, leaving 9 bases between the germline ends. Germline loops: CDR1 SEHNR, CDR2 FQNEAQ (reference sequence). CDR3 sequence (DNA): TGTGCCAGCAGCTTGGCCAGTTTCTCTGGGGCCAACGTCCTGACTTTC. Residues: CASSLASFSGANVLTF.

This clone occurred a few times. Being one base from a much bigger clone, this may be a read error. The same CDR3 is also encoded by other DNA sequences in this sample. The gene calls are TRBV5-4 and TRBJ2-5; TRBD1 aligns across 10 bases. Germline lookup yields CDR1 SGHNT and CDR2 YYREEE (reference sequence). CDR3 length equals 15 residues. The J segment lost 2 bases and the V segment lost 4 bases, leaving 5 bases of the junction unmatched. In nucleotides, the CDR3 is TGTGCCAGCAGCGCACCGGACAGGGGGCAAGAGACCCAGTACTTC. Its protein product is CASSAPDRGQETQYF.

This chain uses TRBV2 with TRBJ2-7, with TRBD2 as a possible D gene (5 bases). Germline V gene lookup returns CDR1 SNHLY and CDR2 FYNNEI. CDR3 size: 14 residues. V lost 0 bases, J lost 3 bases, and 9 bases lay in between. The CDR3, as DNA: TGTGCCAGCAGTGAAGCATCTAGCCTCTACGAGCAGTACTTC. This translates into CASSEASSLYEQYF.

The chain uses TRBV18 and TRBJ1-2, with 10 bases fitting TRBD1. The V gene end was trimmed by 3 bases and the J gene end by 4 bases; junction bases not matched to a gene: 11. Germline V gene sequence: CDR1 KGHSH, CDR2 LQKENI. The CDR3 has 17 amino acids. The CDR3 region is CASSPQPGQGEGYGYTF. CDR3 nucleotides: TGTGCCAGCTCACCGCAACCCGGACAGGGGGAAGGCTATGGCTACACCTTC.

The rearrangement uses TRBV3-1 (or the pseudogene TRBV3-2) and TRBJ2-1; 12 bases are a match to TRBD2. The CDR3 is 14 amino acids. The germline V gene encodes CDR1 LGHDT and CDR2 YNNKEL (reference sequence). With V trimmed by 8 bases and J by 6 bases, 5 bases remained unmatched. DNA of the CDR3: TGTGCCAGCGGTCGACTAGCGGGAGCCAATGAGCAGTTCTTC. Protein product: CASGRLAGANEQFF.

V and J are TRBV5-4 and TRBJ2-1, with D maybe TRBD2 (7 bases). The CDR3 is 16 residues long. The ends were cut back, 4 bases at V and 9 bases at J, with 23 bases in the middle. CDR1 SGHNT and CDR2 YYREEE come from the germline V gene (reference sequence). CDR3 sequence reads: CASSPVGGGGLGEQFF. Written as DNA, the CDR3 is TGTGCCAGCAGCCCCGTCGGCGGGGGCGGTCTGGGTGAGCAGTTCTTC. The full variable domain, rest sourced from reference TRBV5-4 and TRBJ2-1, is ETGVTQSPTHLIKTRGQQVTLRCSSQSGHNTVSWYQQALGQGPQFIFQYYREEENGRGNFPPRFSGLQFPNYSSELNVNALELDDSALYLCASSPVGGGGLGEQFFGPGTRLTVL.

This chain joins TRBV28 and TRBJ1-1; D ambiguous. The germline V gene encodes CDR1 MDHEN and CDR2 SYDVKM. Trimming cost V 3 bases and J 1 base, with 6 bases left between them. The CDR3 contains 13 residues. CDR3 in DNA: TGTGCCAGCAGTTTTGTCCGGAACACTGAAGCTTTCTTT. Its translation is CASSFVRNTEAFF.

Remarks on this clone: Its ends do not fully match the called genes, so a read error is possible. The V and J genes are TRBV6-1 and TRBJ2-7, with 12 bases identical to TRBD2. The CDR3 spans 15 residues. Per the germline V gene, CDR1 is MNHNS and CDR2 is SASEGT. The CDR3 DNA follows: TGTGCCAGCAGTCAAGCGGGACTAGCGGGTCCCGAGCAGTACTTC. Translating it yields CASSQAGLAGPEQYF.

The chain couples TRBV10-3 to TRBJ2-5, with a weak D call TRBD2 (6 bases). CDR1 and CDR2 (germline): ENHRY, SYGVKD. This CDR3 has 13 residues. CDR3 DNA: TGTGCTGGTGCTAGCGCCCCTGAAGAGACCCAGTACTTC. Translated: CAGASAPEETQYF.

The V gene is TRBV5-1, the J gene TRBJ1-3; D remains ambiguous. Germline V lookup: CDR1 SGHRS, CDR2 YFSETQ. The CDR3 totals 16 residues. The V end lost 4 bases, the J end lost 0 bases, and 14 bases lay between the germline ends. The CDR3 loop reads CASSLNFPNSGNTIYF. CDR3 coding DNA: TGCGCCAGCAGCCTGAACTTTCCAAACTCTGGAAACACCATATATTTT.